This TCR beta chain was captured by sequencing in a study of PD-1 blockade in classical Hodgkin lymphoma. Whole-study context: A 3 mg/kg intravenous dose of nivolumab was received by patients every 2 weeks. Study-wide results and limits: Initiation of nivolumab under 1 year after ASCT led to exclusion of patients. In newly diagnosed patients, baseline TCR diversity was reportedly below that of healthy donors.

The CDR3 length is 14 residues. Losses at the gene ends were 1 base for V and 6 bases for J; bases not matched to a gene: 4. Germline CDR1 is GTSNPN and CDR2 is SVGIG (reference sequence). Brentuximab vedotin exposure varied among the patients, all of whom had relapsed after autologous stem cell transplantation. The patients, who had relapsed/refractory classical Hodgkin lymphoma, achieved best responses of complete response, partial response or progressive disease. This clone has a handful of counts. Its antigen is unidentified. The data were produced by immunoSEQ multiplex PCR, yet TCRdb's version contains in-frame clones alone and is incomplete. The sample shows under 60,000 clones, approximately 70% of them seen only once.

The sequence derives from a human donor with classical Hodgkin lymphoma. The sample here was peripheral blood mononuclear cells (PBMCs), taken before the second cycle of nivolumab. J is TRBJ2-1 and V is TRBV30, with TRBD1 identical over 9 bases. The CDR3 protein is CAWSEGQGFNEQFF. Written as DNA, the CDR3 is TGTGCCTGGAGTGAGGGACAGGGTTTCAATGAGCAGTTCTTC.